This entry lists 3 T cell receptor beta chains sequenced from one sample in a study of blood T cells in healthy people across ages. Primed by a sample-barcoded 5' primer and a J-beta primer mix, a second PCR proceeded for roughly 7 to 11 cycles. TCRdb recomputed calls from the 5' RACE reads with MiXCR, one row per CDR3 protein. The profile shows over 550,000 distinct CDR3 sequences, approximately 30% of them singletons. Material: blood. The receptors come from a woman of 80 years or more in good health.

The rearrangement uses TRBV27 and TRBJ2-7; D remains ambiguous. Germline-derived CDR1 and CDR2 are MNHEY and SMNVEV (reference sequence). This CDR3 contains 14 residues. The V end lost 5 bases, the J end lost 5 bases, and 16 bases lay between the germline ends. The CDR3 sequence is CASSPPRRGHEQYF. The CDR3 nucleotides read TGTGCCAGCAGTCCCCCTCGGCGCGGTCACGAGCAGTACTTC.

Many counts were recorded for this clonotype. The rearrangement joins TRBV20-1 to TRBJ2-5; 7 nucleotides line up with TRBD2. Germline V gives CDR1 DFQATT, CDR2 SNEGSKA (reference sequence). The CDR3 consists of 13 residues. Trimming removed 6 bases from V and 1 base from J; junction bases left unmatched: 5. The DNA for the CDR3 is TGCAGTGCCGGGGGGACTACCCAAGAGACCCAGTACTTC. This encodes CSAGGTTQETQYF.

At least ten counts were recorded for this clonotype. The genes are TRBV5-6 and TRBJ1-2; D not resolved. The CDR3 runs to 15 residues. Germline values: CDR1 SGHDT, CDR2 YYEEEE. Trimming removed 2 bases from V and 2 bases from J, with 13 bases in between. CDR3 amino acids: CASSFRSQGNYGYTF. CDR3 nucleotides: TGTGCCAGCAGCTTCCGGTCACAAGGGAACTATGGCTACACCTTC.